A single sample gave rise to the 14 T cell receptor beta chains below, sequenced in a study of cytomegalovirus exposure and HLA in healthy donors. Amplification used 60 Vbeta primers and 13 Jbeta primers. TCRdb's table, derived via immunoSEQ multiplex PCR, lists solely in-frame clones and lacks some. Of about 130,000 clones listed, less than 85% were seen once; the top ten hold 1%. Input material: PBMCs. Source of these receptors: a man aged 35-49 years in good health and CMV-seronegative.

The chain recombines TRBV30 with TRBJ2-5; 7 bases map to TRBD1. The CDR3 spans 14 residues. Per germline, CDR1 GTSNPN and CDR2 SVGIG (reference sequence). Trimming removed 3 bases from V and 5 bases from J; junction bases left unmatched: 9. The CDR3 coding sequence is TGTGCCTGGAGGGAACAGGGGTCCGGGGAGACCCAGTACTTC. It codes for CAWREQGSGETQYF.

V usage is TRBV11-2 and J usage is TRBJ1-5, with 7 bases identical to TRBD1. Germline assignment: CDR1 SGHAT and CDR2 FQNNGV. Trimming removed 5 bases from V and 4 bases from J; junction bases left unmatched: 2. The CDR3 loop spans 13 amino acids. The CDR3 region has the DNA TGTGCCAGCAGCGGACAGGTGAATCAGCCCCAGCATTTT. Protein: CASSGQVNQPQHF.

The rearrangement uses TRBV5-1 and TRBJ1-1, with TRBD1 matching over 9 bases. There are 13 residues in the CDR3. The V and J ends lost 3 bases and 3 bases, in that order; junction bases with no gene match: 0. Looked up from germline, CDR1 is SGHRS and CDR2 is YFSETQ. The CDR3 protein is CASSWDRDTEAFF. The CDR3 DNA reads TGCGCCAGCAGCTGGGACAGGGACACTGAAGCTTTCTTT.

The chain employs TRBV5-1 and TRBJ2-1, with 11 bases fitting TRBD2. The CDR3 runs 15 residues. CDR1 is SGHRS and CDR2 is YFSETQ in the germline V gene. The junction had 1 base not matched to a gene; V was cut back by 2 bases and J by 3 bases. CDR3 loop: CASSFGLAGYNEQFF. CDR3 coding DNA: TGCGCCAGCAGCTTCGGACTAGCGGGCTACAATGAGCAGTTCTTC. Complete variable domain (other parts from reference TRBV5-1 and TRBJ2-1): KAGVTQTPRYLIKTRGQQVTLSCSPISGHRSVSWYQQTPGQGLQFLFEYFSETQRNKGNFPGRFSGRQFSNSRSEMNVSTLELGDSALYLCASSFGLAGYNEQFFGPGTRLTVL.

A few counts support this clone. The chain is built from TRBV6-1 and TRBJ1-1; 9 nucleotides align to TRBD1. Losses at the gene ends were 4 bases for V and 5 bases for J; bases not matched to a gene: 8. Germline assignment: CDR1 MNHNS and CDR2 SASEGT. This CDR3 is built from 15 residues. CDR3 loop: CASSGRTGVWTEAFF. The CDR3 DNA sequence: TGTGCCAGCAGTGGAAGGACAGGGGTATGGACTGAAGCTTTCTTT.

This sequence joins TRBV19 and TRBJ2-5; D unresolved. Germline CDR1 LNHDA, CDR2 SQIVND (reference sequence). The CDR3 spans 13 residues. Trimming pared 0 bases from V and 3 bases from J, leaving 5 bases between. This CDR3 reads CASSIDTEETQYF. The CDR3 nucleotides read TGTGCCAGTAGTATAGACACGGAAGAGACCCAGTACTTC.

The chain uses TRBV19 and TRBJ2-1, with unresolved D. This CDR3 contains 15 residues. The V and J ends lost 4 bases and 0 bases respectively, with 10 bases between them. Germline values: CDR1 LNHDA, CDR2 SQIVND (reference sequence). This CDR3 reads CASSTTGFSYNEQFF. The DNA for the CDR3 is TGTGCCAGTAGTACCACCGGGTTCTCCTACAATGAGCAGTTCTTC.

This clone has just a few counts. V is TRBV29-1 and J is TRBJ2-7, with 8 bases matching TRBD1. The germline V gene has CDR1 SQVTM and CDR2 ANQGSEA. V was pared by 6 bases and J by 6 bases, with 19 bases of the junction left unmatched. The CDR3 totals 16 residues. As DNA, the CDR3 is TGCAGCGTCACCCTGGAGGGCAGGGGGCTGGACAGCGAGCAGTACTTC. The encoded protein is CSVTLEGRGLDSEQYF.

This chain's CDR3 is CAISESDKTGDTEAFF. In DNA form, the CDR3 reads TGTGCCATCAGTGAGTCCGACAAAACGGGGGACACTGAAGCTTTCTTT. This chain uses TRBV10-3 with TRBJ1-1; D possibly corresponds to TRBD1 (5 bases). Trimming took 0 bases from V and 3 from J, leaving 14 bases between them. Germline loops: CDR1 ENHRY, CDR2 SYGVKD. This CDR3 region has 16 residues.

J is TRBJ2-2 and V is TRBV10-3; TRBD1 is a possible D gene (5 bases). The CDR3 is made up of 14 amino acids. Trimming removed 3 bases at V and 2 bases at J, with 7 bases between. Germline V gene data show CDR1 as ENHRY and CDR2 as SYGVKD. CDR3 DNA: TGTGCCATCAGTGAAGGGGCCAACACCGGGGAGCTGTTTTTT. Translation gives CAISEGANTGELFF.

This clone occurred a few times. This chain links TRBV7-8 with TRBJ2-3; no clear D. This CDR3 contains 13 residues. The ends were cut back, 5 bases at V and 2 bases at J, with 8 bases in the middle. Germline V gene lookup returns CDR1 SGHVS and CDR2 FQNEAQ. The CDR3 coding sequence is TGTGCCAGCAGCACTAACCCCACAGATACGCAGTATTTT. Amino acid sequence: CASSTNPTDTQYF.

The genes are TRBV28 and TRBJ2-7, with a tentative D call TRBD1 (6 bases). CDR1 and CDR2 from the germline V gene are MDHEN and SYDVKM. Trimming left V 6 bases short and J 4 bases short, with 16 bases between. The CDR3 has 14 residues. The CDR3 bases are TGTGCCAGCAGAGGGAGCAGGGGACGTTACGAGCAGTACTTC. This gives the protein CASRGSRGRYEQYF.

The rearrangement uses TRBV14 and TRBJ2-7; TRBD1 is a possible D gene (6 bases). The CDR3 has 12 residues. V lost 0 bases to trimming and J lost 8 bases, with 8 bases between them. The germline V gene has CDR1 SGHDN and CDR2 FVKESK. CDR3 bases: TGTGCCAGCAGCCAAGACAGGGGAAAGCAGTACTTC. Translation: CASSQDRGKQYF.

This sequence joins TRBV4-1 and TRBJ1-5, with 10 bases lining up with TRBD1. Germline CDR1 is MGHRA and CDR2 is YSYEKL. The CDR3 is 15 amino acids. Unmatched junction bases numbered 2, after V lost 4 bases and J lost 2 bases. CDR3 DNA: TGCGCCAGCAGCCGCGGACAGGGGGGCAATCAGCCCCAGCATTTT. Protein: CASSRGQGGNQPQHF.